This T cell receptor (beta chain) originates from a study of post-analysis software for immune sequencing data. With respect to this clonotype: Its cognate antigen is unknown.

V shed 0 bases, J shed 7 bases, and the junction held 6 bases outside the gene matches. CDR3 size: 15 residues. The germline V gene encodes CDR1 SGHNT and CDR2 YENEEA. Study outcomes and limitations: About five TRBV segments, including TRBV5-6, TRBV5-1 and TRBV20-1, were more frequent in patients than controls.

Researchers reported that TCR beta cDNA libraries carried unique molecular identifiers. From the PCR reads, TCRdb called clonotypes with MiXCR, one entry per CDR3 protein. The sample has 450,000 to 650,000 distinct CDR3 sequences; 44% are singletons. The chain uses TRBV11-3 and TRBJ2-1, with 7 bases matching TRBD2. The TCR sequence derives from a girl between 10 and 17 years old with multiple sclerosis. The sequenced material came from blood. The CDR3 loop is CASSLEPGLQNEQFF. The CDR3 DNA is TGTGCCAGCAGCTTAGAACCGGGACTACAGAATGAGCAGTTCTTC.